The next 2 T cell receptor beta chains were all read from a single sample in a study of low-dose radiotherapy and immunotherapy resistance in tumors. First-strand cDNA used TRAV- and TRBV-specific primers, covering alpha and beta chains. A constant-region primer paired with the V-primer adapter amplified TCRs over about 18 PCR cycles. TCRdb fed the reads into MiXCR, producing one record per CDR3 protein. The sample has about 60,000 distinct CDR3 sequences, about 23% seen once. The time point here: after trial treatment. Treatment: LDRT plus nivolumab, ipilimumab, low-dose cyclophosphamide and aspirin (RACIN trial). Sequenced here: PBMCs, sampled after low-dose radiotherapy plus immunotherapy. These receptors all come from a male donor with prostate cancer.

The chain carries TRBV6-5 and TRBJ2-5, with D tentatively TRBD2 (6 bases). V was pared by 2 bases and J by 2 bases, with 12 bases between. CDR1 is MNHEY and CDR2 is SVGAGI in the germline V gene. This CDR3 is built from 15 residues. CDR3 DNA sequence: TGTGCCAGCAGTTACGGTGGGACTTCACAAGAGACCCAGTACTTC. Amino acid sequence: CASSYGGTSQETQYF.

The chain recombines TRBV14 with TRBJ2-1; D could derive from TRBD1 or TRBD2 (5 bases each). This CDR3 is built from 14 residues. Per the germline V gene, CDR1 is SGHDN and CDR2 is FVKESK. Trimming took off 4 bases at V and 13 bases at J, with 20 bases between the two ends. This chain's CDR3 is CASSPAGTRLFQFF. DNA of the CDR3: TGTGCCAGCAGCCCAGCAGGGACCCGACTTTTTCAGTTCTTC.